A single sample gave rise to the 18 T cell receptor beta chains below, sequenced in a study of T-cell reconstitution after alpha-beta-depleted transplantation in children. Preparation of the TCRbeta library used unique molecular identifiers. Each CDR3 protein gets one entry after TCRdb re-called the PCR reads with MiXCR. The sample yields more than 500,000 distinct CDR3 sequences, around 10% seen once. The material was PBMCs, mostly from graft donor cells, obtained 180 days after TCRalphabeta/CD19-depleted stem cell transplant. These receptor sequences come from a female patient aged 2-10 years who had a stem cell transplant for aplastic anemia, so the T cells may come from the graft donor.

This clonotype was seen a handful of times. The gene calls are TRBV27 and TRBJ2-6; 7 bases fit TRBD1. CDR1 and CDR2 from the germline V gene are MNHEY and SMNVEV (reference sequence). The CDR3 loop spans 17 amino acids. Trimming at V came to 5 bases and at J to 0 bases, leaving 7 bases not matched to a gene. In nucleotides, the CDR3 is TGTGCCAGCAGTCCCGGACAGGCCCTCTCTGGGGCCAACGTCCTGACTTTC. Residues: CASSPGQALSGANVLTF.

In this sample, this clonotype turned up a few times. The V and J genes are TRBV5-1 and TRBJ2-6; the D gene is possibly TRBD1 (5 bases). Trimming removed 1 base from V and 2 bases from J, with 10 bases in between. This CDR3 spans 16 amino acids. In germline, CDR1 is SGHRS, CDR2 YFSETQ. The CDR3 here is CASSLRQGPGANVLTF. The CDR3 nucleotides are TGCGCCAGCAGCTTGCGGCAGGGCCCTGGGGCCAACGTCCTGACTTTC.

This clonotype was seen a few times. The chain combines TRBV28 with TRBJ2-5; tentatively, D is TRBD1 (5 bases). Germline V gene sequence: CDR1 MDHEN, CDR2 SYDVKM. V was trimmed by 7 bases and J by 5 bases, leaving 23 bases between them. CDR3 size: 16 residues. CDR3 sequence reads: CASTADIGRFRETQYF. The DNA of the CDR3 is TGTGCCAGCACCGCGGACATTGGGCGCTTTCGGGAGACCCAGTACTTC.

This clonotype was found a few times. The V call is TRBV29-1, the J call TRBJ2-5; D is unresolved. This CDR3 is 12 amino acids long. Trimming removed 2 bases from V and 4 bases from J, with 8 bases in between. Per the germline V gene, CDR1 is SQVTM and CDR2 is ANQGSEA. CDR3 sequence (DNA): TGCAGCGTTGAAACACGGGTAGAGACCCAGTACTTC. The encoded protein is CSVETRVETQYF.

This clonotype was seen a handful of times. The J gene is TRBJ2-5, the V gene TRBV20-1; TRBD2 agrees at 9 bases. The CDR3 sequence is 16 residues long. The V gene end was trimmed by 1 base and the J gene end by 2 bases; junction bases not matched to a gene: 8. Germline lookup yields CDR1 DFQATT and CDR2 SNEGSKA (reference sequence). In DNA, the CDR3 is TGCAGTGCTAGAGGCGTAGCGGGGGCCCTACAAGAGACCCAGTACTTC. Residues: CSARGVAGALQETQYF.

This clonotype came up a few times. This sequence joins TRBV12-3 or TRBV12-4 and TRBJ2-7, with D perhaps matching TRBD2 (5 bases). The CDR3 runs to 11 residues. With 2 bases removed from V and 10 bases from J, the gap between germline ends came to 9 bases. The CDR3: CASSLPPGQYF. The CDR3 DNA is TGTGCCAGCAGTTTACCTCCGGGACAGTACTTC.

This chain links TRBV7-9 with TRBJ2-6; D might be TRBD2 (7 bases). V lost 2 bases and J 3 bases, leaving 11 bases between the germline ends. The V gene's germline CDR1 is SEHNR and CDR2 FQNEAQ (reference sequence). The CDR3 sequence is 16 residues long. The CDR3 region is CASSLWGGGGANVLTF. DNA of the CDR3: TGTGCCAGCAGCTTATGGGGGGGCGGTGGGGCCAACGTCCTGACTTTC.

This clonotype was seen only a few times. The chain couples TRBV5-1 to TRBJ2-3; D gene uncertain. Trimming left V 0 bases short and J 4 bases short, with 12 bases between. The CDR3 is 15 amino acids. The germline V gene encodes CDR1 SGHRS and CDR2 YFSETQ. The CDR3 DNA is TGCGCCAGCAGCTTGGCCGATCGTCAGGCAGATACGCAGTATTTT. It specifies CASSLADRQADTQYF.

This clonotype came up a few times. V and J are TRBV7-2 and TRBJ2-7; D might be TRBD2 (5 bases). The CDR3 runs to 17 residues. Germline V gene lookup returns CDR1 SGHTA and CDR2 FQGNSA. V shed 0 bases and J shed 2 bases, with 17 bases lying between them. This CDR3 reads CASSLAGVGAPTYEQYF. Here the CDR3 DNA reads TGTGCCAGCAGCTTAGCGGGAGTGGGCGCACCTACCTACGAGCAGTACTTC.

This clonotype has a handful of counts. The CDR3 nucleotides are TGCAGCGTTGAGCTGCGGCGGGGCTACGAGCAGTACTTC. It specifies CSVELRRGYEQYF. The rearrangement links TRBV29-1 to TRBJ2-7, with a tentative D call TRBD2 (6 bases). Germline CDR1 SQVTM, CDR2 ANQGSEA. V shed 3 bases and J shed 3 bases, with 12 bases lying between them. This CDR3 spans 13 amino acids.

This clonotype was picked up a small number of times. This chain links TRBV6-5 with TRBJ2-2, with D perhaps TRBD2 (6 bases). Germline-derived CDR1 and CDR2 are MNHEY and SVGAGI. V shed 0 bases and J shed 6 bases, with 8 bases lying between them. The CDR3 length is 14 residues. CDR3 amino acids: CASSYSGGAGELFF. CDR3 nucleotide sequence: TGTGCCAGCAGTTACTCGGGAGGTGCCGGGGAGCTGTTTTTT.

This clonotype was seen more than once but under ten times. This chain uses TRBV6-5 with TRBJ2-2, with D unresolved. The CDR3 is 14 amino acids. Trimming took 5 bases from V and 5 from J, leaving 12 bases between them. Per the germline V gene, CDR1 is MNHEY and CDR2 is SVGAGI. CDR3 nucleotides: TGTGCCAGCAGTGTACTCGGGCGGACCGGGGAGCTGTTTTTT. This gives the protein CASSVLGRTGELFF.

The CDR3 spells CATSREWDRGLNQPQHF. The CDR3 nucleotides read TGTGCCACCAGCAGAGAATGGGACAGGGGTCTCAATCAGCCCCAGCATTTT. The chain joins TRBV15 to TRBJ1-5; 10 bases match TRBD1. Germline assignment: CDR1 LNHNV and CDR2 YYDKDF (reference sequence). This CDR3 region has 17 residues. With 0 bases clipped from V and 3 bases from J, the junction kept 5 bases outside the gene matches.

This clonotype was detected ten times or more. V usage is TRBV12-3 or TRBV12-4 and J usage is TRBJ2-2, with 8 bases aligning to TRBD1. The CDR3 has 16 residues. V was pared by 5 bases and J by 1 base, with 6 bases of the junction left unmatched. The CDR3 spells CASSHRTGRNTGELFF. CDR3 nucleotides: TGTGCCAGCAGTCACCGGACAGGGAGGAACACCGGGGAGCTGTTTTTT.

The CDR3 protein is CASTGNYEQYF. The CDR3 nucleotides are TGTGCCAGCACAGGCAACTACGAGCAGTACTTC. The chain recombines TRBV28 with TRBJ2-7; no firm D call. This CDR3 is built from 11 residues. V was pared by 7 bases and J by 3 bases, with 7 bases between. The germline V gene encodes CDR1 MDHEN and CDR2 SYDVKM.

Only a few counts were recorded for this clonotype. CDR3: CASSLFQIEQFF. CDR3 coding DNA: TGTGCCAGCAGTTTATTCCAGATTGAGCAGTTCTTC. The J gene is TRBJ2-1, the V gene TRBV28; D gene unclear. The CDR3 contains 12 residues. Germline V CDR1 and CDR2: MDHEN, SYDVKM. The V gene lost 1 base and the J gene lost 9 bases, with 7 bases spanning the gap.

This clonotype has just a few counts. The CDR3 spells CASSFAVSGNTIYF. The CDR3, as DNA: TGTGCCAGCAGCTTCGCGGTCTCTGGAAACACCATATATTTT. The chain links TRBV7-2 to TRBJ1-3; no reliable D call. Germline lookup yields CDR1 SGHTA and CDR2 FQGNSA. The CDR3 runs 14 residues. The ends were cut back, 3 bases at V and 0 bases at J, with 6 bases in the middle. The full variable domain, completed using reference TRBV7-2 and TRBJ1-3, is GAGVSQSPSNKVTEKGKDVELRCDPISGHTALYWYRQSLGQGLEFLIYFQGNSAPDKSGLPSDRFSAERTGGSVSTLTIQRTQQEDSAVYLCASSFAVSGNTIYFGEGSWLTVV.

This clonotype has just a few counts. The chain has TRBV5-1 and TRBJ2-7; TRBD2 aligns across 10 bases. After removal of 4 bases from V and 0 bases from J, the junction contained 7 bases not matched to a gene. This CDR3 comprises 16 residues. CDR1 and CDR2 (germline): SGHRS, YFSETQ. The CDR3 coding sequence is TGCGCCAGCAGCACCGCCGGGACTAGCGTCTCCTACGAGCAGTACTTC. Translating it yields CASSTAGTSVSYEQYF.